This T cell receptor (beta chain) comes out of a study of OX40 agonist ivuxolimab in advanced cancers. Study in general: From about 23 to 85 years was the age range, with a mean of approximately 63 years, and roughly 83% were male. Three patients got partial responses; one had hepatocellular carcinoma and two had cutaneous melanoma.

Overall study findings and caveats: Antigen specificity was not determined for the expanded peripheral T cells. Some of the lowest clonal expansion was seen in partial responders at 0.1-3.0 mg/kg.

Turning to this clone: The antigen is unknown.

The data were produced by immunoSEQ multiplex PCR, yet TCRdb's version contains in-frame clones alone and is incomplete. The data contain 85,000 to 100,000 clones, more than 70% of them singletons. There are 13 residues in the CDR3. The germline V gene has CDR1 MNHNS and CDR2 SASEGT. Unmatched junction bases numbered 5, after V lost 9 bases and J lost 8 bases. This TCR was sampled from an adult with an advanced solid tumor such as melanoma, head and neck, liver or kidney cancer. The material was CD4+ or CD8+ T cells sorted from blood, obtained in a trial of the OX40 agonist ivuxolimab. The V call is TRBV6-1, the J call TRBJ2-3, with TRBD2 matching over 13 bases. For the CDR3, the DNA is TGTGCCAGTGCCCGACTAGCGGGGGGTACGCAGTATTTT. This sequence encodes CASARLAGGTQYF.